This T cell receptor (beta chain) was retrieved from a study of blood T cell repertoires in COVID-19. The wider study: Donors in the United States, Italy and Spain gave samples during acute or convalescent COVID-19.

TCRdb keeps only in-frame clones here, not all; method: immunoSEQ multiplex PCR. The sample records some 160,000 clones, more than 70% being singletons. The germline V gene encodes CDR1 SQVTM and CDR2 ANQGSEA. The CDR3 runs 12 residues. The V end was cut by 3 bases, the J end by 3 bases, with 8 bases between. This clonotype was obtained from a woman between 45 and 60 years old with acute or convalescent COVID-19. The chain carries TRBV29-1 and TRBJ1-1; D remains ambiguous. Material for sequencing was peripheral blood. The CDR3 spells CSVDRGDTEAFF. In DNA, the CDR3 is TGCAGCGTTGATCGCGGCGACACTGAAGCTTTCTTT.